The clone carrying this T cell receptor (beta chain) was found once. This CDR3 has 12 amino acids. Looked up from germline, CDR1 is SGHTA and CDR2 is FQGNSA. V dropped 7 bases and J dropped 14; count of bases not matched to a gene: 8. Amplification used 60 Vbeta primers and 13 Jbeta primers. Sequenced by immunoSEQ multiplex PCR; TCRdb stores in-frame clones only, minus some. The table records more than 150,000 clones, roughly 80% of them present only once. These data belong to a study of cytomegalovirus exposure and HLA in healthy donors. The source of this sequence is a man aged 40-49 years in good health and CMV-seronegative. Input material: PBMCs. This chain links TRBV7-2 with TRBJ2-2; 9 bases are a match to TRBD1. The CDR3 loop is CASTGQGVTLFF. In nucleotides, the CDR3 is TGTGCCAGCACGGGACAGGGTGTAACACTGTTTTTT.